A selection of T cell receptor beta chains follows, all from one sample in a study of blood T cell repertoires in COVID-19. Some clones are missing from TCRdb's copy, which holds only in-frame ones; the method was immunoSEQ multiplex PCR. The sample shows about 180,000 clones, 80% to 90% of them seen only once. Input material: peripheral blood. The receptor source for this set is a human donor with active or convalescent COVID-19. The donor label of this sample is uncertain. The CDR3 runs from the conserved cysteine through the conserved F or W. Fields, in order: J gene, V gene, D gene, clone size, CDR3 DNA, CDR3 protein. The D gene is left open where the match is weak. Some rows mark clone size as missing; the rest say once, few, many or name a class of expanded clone.

TRBJ2-7 TRBV2 NA NA TGTGCCAGCACCCTTGGACTGGTCGAGCAGTACTTC CASTLGLVEQYF
TRBJ2-6 TRBV29-1 NA NA TGCAGCGCCCGCGGGTCCAACGTCCTGACTTTC CSARGSNVLTF
TRBJ1-3 TRBV9 NA NA TGTGCCAGCAGCAAACAACAGGTGGTCTCTGGAAACACCATATATTTT CASSKQQVVSGNTIYF
TRBJ2-6 TRBV3-1/TRBV3-2 TRBD2 NA TGTGCCAGCAGCCAAGGGACTAGCGGGTCCTCTGGGGCCAACGTCCTGACTTTC CASSQGTSGSSGANVLTF
TRBJ2-1 TRBV5-1 TRBD2 NA TGCGCCAGCAGCTCGACTAGCGGGAGGTACAATGAGCAGTTCTTC CASSSTSGRYNEQFF
TRBJ2-5 TRBV24-1 TRBD1 NA TGTGCCACCAGTGCCACTCACAGGGGACGGGTTGCCCAGTACTTC CATSATHRGRVAQYF
TRBJ1-2 TRBV19 NA few TGTGCCAGTAGTTTCCGCGGCGCGGGGTCGGAAAGCTATGGCTACACCTTC CASSFRGAGSESYGYTF
TRBJ2-3 TRBV25-1 NA once TGTGCCAGCAGTGAATCGGTTGGAGCCGCTGTCACAGATACGCAGTATTTT CASSESVGAAVTDTQYF
TRBJ2-7 TRBV29-1 NA NA TGCAGCGTCCTAGGGGGGAGGGAAACCTACGAGCAGTACTTC CSVLGGRETYEQYF
TRBJ2-2 TRBV19 NA NA TGTGCCAGTAGTACACAGAACACCGGGGAGCTGTTTTTT CASSTQNTGELFF
TRBJ2-1 TRBV7-9 TRBD2 few TGTGCCAGCAGCCCCACTAGCGGGAGGACAACTGAGCAGTTCTTC CASSPTSGRTTEQFF
TRBJ1-2 TRBV2 NA NA TGTGCGGGCCATACTAGGGCCCTTTCCTATGGCTACACCTTC CAGHTRALSYGYTF
TRBJ2-4 TRBV3-1/TRBV3-2 NA NA TGTGCCAGCAGCCAAAGACTACAGGCCAAAAACATTCAGTACTTC CASSQRLQAKNIQYF
TRBJ2-1 TRBV6-5 NA NA TGTGCCACCGCGGTAACTAGCTCCTACAATGAGCAGTTCTTC CATAVTSSYNEQFF
TRBJ1-2 TRBV27 TRBD1 NA TGTGCCAGCAGTTTCTTTCTTGGGACAGCAATGCGGGGCTACACCTTC CASSFFLGTAMRGYTF
TRBJ1-2 TRBV28 NA once TGTGCCAGCAGAACAGGGAACTATGGCTACACCTTC CASRTGNYGYTF
TRBJ1-4 TRBV6-2/TRBV6-3 NA once TGTGCCAGCAGCCTCCCCCCAGGGGAAAAACTGTTTTTT CASSLPPGEKLFF
TRBJ1-1 TRBV5-5 TRBD1 NA TGTGCCAGCAGCTCGGGACAGGCGGGGTACACTGAAGCTTTCTTT CASSSGQAGYTEAFF